This note documents a single T cell receptor (beta chain) sequence. These data originate in a study of blood T cell repertoires in COVID-19. At the level of the study: Researchers got acute and convalescent COVID-19 samples from the United States, Italy and Spain. The analysed material was cDNA or gDNA that came from T cells, B-cell-depleted T cells, or PBMCs.

This CDR3 spans 16 amino acids. Germline V gene data show CDR1 as SGHRS and CDR2 as YFSETQ. V lost 6 bases to trimming and J lost 0 bases, with 16 bases between them. Libraries were prepared by immunoSEQ multiplex PCR; TCRdb keeps only in-frame clonotypes and omits some of them. The table has approximately 200,000 clones, about 88% seen once; the top ten hold more than 1.5%. The chain is built from TRBV5-1 and TRBJ2-1, with TRBD2 as a possible D gene (6 bases). The clonotype originates from a man between 65 and 85 years old with acute or convalescent COVID-19. The sequenced sample was peripheral blood. For the CDR3, the DNA is TGCGCCAGCAAAACCTCCGCGGGGAACTCCTACAATGAGCAGTTCTTC. It yields the protein CASKTSAGNSYNEQFF.